This T cell receptor beta chain was retrieved from a study of T cells in Graves' hyperthyroidism and ophthalmopathy. V shed 5 bases and J shed 3 bases, with 17 bases lying between them. Germline V lookup: CDR1 SGHTA, CDR2 FQGNSA. The CDR3 loop spans 15 amino acids. This clonotype was counted between two and nine times. From RNA transcripts, TCR beta CDR3 regions were amplified. The TCR CDR3 was amplified in a first-round RT-PCR using the HTBI primer set. TCRdb re-derived calls from the multiplex PCR reads in MiXCR, one entry per CDR3 protein. Of a few hundred thousand distinct CDR3 sequences listed, roughly 19% are singletons. Investigators excluded patients with uncontrolled infection, other autoimmune disease, pregnancy or lactation.

The genes are TRBV7-2 and TRBJ2-7; D is perhaps TRBD2 (7 bases). This receptor was taken from a man aged 50 to 59 with Graves' ophthalmopathy. The source material was blood. CDR3 coding DNA: TGTGCCAGCAGCCAGAGGGGGGGATTGGGCTACGAGCAGTACTTC. Its protein is CASSQRGGLGYEQYF.